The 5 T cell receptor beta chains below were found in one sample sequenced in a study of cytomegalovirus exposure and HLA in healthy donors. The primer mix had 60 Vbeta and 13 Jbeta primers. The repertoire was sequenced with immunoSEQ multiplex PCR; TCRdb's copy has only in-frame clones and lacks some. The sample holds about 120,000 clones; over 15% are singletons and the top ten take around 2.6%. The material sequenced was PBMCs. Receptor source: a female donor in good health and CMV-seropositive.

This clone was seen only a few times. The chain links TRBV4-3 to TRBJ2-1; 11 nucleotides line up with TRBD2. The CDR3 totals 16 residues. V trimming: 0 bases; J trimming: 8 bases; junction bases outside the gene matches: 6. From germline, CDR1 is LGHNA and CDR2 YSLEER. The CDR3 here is CASSQDVLAGEDEQFF. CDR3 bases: TGCGCCAGCAGCCAAGATGTACTAGCGGGAGAAGATGAGCAGTTCTTC.

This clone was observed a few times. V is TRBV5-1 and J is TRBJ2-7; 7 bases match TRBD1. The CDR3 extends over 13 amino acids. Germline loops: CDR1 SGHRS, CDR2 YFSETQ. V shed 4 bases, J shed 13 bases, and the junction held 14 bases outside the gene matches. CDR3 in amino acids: CASSEPSRGQFYF. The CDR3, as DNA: TGCGCCAGCAGCGAACCGTCTAGGGGACAGTTCTACTTC. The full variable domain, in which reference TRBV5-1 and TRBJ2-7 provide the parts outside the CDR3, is KAGVTQTPRYLIKTRGQQVTLSCSPISGHRSVSWYQQTPGQGLQFLFEYFSETQRNKGNFPGRFSGRQFSNSRSEMNVSTLELGDSALYLCASSEPSRGQFYFGPGTRLTVT.

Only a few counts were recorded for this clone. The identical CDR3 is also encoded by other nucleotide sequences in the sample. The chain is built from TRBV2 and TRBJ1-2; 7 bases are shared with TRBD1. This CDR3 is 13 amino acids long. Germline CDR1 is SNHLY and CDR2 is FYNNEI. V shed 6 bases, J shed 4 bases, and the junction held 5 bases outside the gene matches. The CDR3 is CASSPQGGYGYTF. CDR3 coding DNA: TGTGCCAGCAGCCCTCAGGGGGGCTATGGCTACACCTTC.

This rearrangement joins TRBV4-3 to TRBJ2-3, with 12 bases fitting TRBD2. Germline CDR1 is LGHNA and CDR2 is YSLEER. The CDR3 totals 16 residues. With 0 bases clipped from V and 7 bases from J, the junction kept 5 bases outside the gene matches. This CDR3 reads CASSQDLLAGGHTQYF. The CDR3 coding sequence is TGCGCCAGCAGCCAAGATCTACTAGCGGGGGGCCATACGCAGTATTTT.

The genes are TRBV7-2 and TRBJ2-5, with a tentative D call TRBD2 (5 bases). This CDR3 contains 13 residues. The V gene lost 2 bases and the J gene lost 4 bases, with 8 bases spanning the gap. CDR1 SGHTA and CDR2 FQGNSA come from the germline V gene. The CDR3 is CASSLWETETQYF. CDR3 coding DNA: TGTGCCAGCAGCTTATGGGAGACAGAGACCCAGTACTTC.